The clone carrying this T cell receptor beta chain has only a few counts. This entry comes from a study of early T cells in non-severe SARS-CoV-2 infection. Study in general: Sequencing input comprised bulk RNA from unsorted whole blood; chain pairing was not available.

With 9 bases clipped from V and 6 bases from J, the junction kept 14 bases outside the gene matches. The germline V gene encodes CDR1 LNHDA and CDR2 SQIVND (reference sequence). The CDR3 is made up of 16 amino acids. Separate cDNA molecules each had unique molecular identifiers attached to them. TCRdb re-called the 5' RACE reads through MiXCR, storing one row per CDR3 protein. The profile shows 48,000 or so distinct CDR3 sequences, more than 5.5% of them singletons. The TCR originated in an adult who was a healthcare worker with PCR-confirmed SARS-CoV-2 infection or an uninfected control (not recorded which). The chain couples TRBV19 to TRBJ2-2; 9 nucleotides agree with TRBD1. The specimen comprised whole blood, sampled at baseline. The CDR3 DNA reads TGTGCCAGCTCCGGGACAGGGATCCCTAACTCCGGGGAGCTGTTTTTT. Amino acid sequence: CASSGTGIPNSGELFF.